This is a list of T cell receptor beta chains from one sample in a study of T cell changes during pregnancy in multiple sclerosis. This table comes from immunoSEQ multiplex PCR, and its TCRdb copy is limited to in-frame clones, with some not included. The repertoire holds some 30,000 clones, with 90% as singletons. Sequenced here: CD8+ T cells from peripheral blood mononuclear cells, sampled in the second trimester of pregnancy. These receptors were obtained from a female donor with multiple sclerosis, enrolled in a pregnancy study. The CDR3 runs from the conserved cysteine through the conserved F or W. The order of the fields is V gene, CDR3 protein.

TRBV5-1	CASSFGQGAEKLFF
TRBV27	CASSGGGQGDQPQHF
TRBV28	CASSLIRGGLQPQHF
TRBV4-1	CASSQEMAEYNEQFF
TRBV6-4	CASSDSISGITGELFF
TRBV27	CASSPSGSPPYEQYF
TRBV5-1	CASAAGAYEQYF
TRBV18	CASSPSFSGYNEQFF
TRBV29-1	CSVGDFGNNEQFF
TRBV27	CASRTGTSGFYEQYF
TRBV27	CASSFVPNLYNEQFF
TRBV30	CAWVGTSGWGEQFF
TRBV4-1	CASSQDIAGSNEQFF
TRBV19	CASSIAPAIYEQYF
TRBV29-1	CSVERLAVFTDTQYF
TRBV7-3	CASSLEGAGTEAFF
TRBV10-3	CAISESVGVVSNYGYTF
TRBV7-2	CASSWGLAGRADTQYF
TRBV4-1	CASGPRGRTYEQYF
TRBV5-4	CASSLWGVDEQYF
TRBV27	CASSFRGVNSPLHF
TRBV4-1	CASSQEDTEYYEQYF
TRBV29-1	CSVGRNTEAFF
TRBV4-1	CASSQSPGNEQFF
TRBV5-6	CASSLRTAKAFF
TRBV28	CASRPRDLEDGYTF
TRBV27	CASSLRDNRNEQFF
TRBV7-9	CASSPISGASYEQYF
TRBV5-1	CASSSGGQGALAFF
TRBV13	CASSSPFSEQETQYF
TRBV5-1	CASSLGTSQETQYF
TRBV19	CASKGLAEVTGELFF